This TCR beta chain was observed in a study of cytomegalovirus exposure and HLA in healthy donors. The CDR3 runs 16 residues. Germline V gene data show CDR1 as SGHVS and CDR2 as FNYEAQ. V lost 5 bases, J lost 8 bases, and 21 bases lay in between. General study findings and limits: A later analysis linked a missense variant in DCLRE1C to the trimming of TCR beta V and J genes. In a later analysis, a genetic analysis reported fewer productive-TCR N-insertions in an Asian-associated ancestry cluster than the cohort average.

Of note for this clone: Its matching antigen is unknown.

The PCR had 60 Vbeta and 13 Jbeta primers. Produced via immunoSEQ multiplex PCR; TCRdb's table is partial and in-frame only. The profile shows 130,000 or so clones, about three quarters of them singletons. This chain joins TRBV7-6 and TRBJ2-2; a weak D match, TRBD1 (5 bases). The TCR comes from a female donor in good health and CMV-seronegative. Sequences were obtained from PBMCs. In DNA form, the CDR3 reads TGTGCCAGCAGCCCTGGGCTTCCTGGGGCGGCGGGGGAGCTGTTTTTT. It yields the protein CASSPGLPGAAGELFF.